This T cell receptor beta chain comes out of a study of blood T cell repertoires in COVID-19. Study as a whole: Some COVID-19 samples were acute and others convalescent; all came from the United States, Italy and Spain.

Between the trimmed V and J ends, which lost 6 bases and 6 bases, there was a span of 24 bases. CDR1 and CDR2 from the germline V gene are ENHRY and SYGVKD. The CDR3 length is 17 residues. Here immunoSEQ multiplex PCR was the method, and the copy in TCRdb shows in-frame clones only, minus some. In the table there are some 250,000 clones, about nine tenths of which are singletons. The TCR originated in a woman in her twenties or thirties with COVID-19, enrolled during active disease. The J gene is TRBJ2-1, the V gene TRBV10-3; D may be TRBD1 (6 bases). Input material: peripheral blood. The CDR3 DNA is TGTGCCATCAGCTACGTCGTGGTTCAGGGACATAGCAATGAGCAGTTCTTC. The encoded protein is CAISYVVVQGHSNEQFF.